This note documents a single T cell receptor beta chain sequence. In germline, CDR1 is ENHRY, CDR2 SYGVKD. CDR3 size: 13 residues. V was cut by 11 bases and J by 4 bases, with 17 bases left in between. The source of the sample is a study of blood T cell repertoires in COVID-19. The wider study: Samples representing acute and convalescent COVID-19 were sourced from the United States, Italy and Spain. T cells, B-cell-depleted T cells, or PBMCs provided the cDNA or gDNA that served as material.

Per the original data handling: Amplification with reference gene primers provided the estimates of nucleated cell counts. Some clones are missing from TCRdb's copy, which holds only in-frame ones; the method was immunoSEQ multiplex PCR. Clone size and V and J calls were adopted from that table, with D and trimming inferred from the DNA. The data contain fewer than 95,000 clones, 74% of them singletons. Seattle patient enrollment occurred during active infection, with longitudinal follow-up thereafter. Sequenced input: peripheral blood. This TCR was recovered from a man between 70 and 80 years old with COVID-19, enrolled during active disease. The rearrangement links TRBV10-3 to TRBJ2-5, with a possible D match to TRBD1 (7 bases). CDR3 amino acids: CASRGEVRETQYF. CDR3 coding DNA: TGTGCCTCCAGGGGGGAAGTTCGAGAGACCCAGTACTTC.